The 2 T cell receptor beta chains in this list originate from one sample, sequenced in a study of blood T cell repertoires in COVID-19. The protocol was immunoSEQ multiplex PCR, while the TCRdb copy is restricted to in-frame clones and leaves out a portion. The sample has about 210,000 clones, 88% seen once. Sequenced sample: peripheral blood. The receptors were gathered from a man in his sixties or seventies with acute or convalescent COVID-19.

As regards this clone: Other nucleotide sequences in the sample specify the same CDR3. The V gene is TRBV19, the J gene TRBJ1-1; no reliable D call. This CDR3 has 13 residues. Germline CDR1 and CDR2: LNHDA and SQIVND (reference sequence). V lost 2 bases to trimming and J lost 6 bases, with 10 bases between them. This chain's CDR3 is CASSILGRAEAFF. The CDR3 nucleotides are TGTGCCAGTAGTATATTGGGGAGGGCTGAAGCTTTCTTT.

The chain joins TRBV2 to TRBJ1-6, with D maybe TRBD1 (5 bases). V lost 5 bases to trimming and J lost 5 bases, with 10 bases between them. The CDR3 contains 14 residues. Germline V gene data show CDR1 as SNHLY and CDR2 as FYNNEI. The CDR3 sequence is CASSRTQNNSPLHF. The CDR3 region has the DNA TGTGCCAGCAGTCGGACACAAAATAATTCACCCCTCCACTTT.